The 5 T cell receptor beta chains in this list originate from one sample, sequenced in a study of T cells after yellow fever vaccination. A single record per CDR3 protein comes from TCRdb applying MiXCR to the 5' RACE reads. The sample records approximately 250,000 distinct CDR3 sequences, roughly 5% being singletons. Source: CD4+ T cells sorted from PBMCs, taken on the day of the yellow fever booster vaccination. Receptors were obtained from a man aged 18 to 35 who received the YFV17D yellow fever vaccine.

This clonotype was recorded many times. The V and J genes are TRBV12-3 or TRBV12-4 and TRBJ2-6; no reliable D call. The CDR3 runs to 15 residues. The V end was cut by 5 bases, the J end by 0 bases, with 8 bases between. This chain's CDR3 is CASSPLLSGANVLTF. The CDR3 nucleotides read TGTGCCAGCAGTCCCTTGCTCTCTGGGGCCAACGTCCTGACTTTC.

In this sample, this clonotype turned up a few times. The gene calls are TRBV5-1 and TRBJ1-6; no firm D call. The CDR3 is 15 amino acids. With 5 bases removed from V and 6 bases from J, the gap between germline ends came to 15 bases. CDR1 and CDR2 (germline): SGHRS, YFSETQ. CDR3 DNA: TGCGCCAGCAGGGTGTCCGGATCCAGTAATTCACCCCTCCACTTT. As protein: CASRVSGSSNSPLHF.

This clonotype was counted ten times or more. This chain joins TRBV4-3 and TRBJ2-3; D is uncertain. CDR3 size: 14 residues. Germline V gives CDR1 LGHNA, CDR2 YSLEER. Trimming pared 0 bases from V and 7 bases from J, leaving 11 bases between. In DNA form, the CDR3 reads TGCGCCAGCAGCCAAGATCGAGCCTCTCATACGCAGTATTTT. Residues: CASSQDRASHTQYF.

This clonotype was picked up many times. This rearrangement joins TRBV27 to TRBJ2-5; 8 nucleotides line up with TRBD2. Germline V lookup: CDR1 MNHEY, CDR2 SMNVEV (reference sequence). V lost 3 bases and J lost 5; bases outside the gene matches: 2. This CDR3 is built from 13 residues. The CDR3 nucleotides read TGTGCCAGCAGTTTCTCGGGGGGGGAGACCCAGTACTTC. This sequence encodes CASSFSGGETQYF.

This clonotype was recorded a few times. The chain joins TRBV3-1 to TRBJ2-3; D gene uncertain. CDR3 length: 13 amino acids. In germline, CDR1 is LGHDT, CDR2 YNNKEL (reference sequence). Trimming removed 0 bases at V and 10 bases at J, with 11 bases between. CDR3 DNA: TGTGCCAGCAGCCAAGATCGGTCTATGGCGCAGTATTTT. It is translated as CASSQDRSMAQYF.